These 6 T cell receptor beta chains originate from one sample sequenced in a study of CD8 T cells in ankylosing spondylitis. One entry per CDR3 protein results from TCRdb running MiXCR on the 5' RACE reads. Of just over 300,000 distinct CDR3 sequences in the sample, 20% to 25% were seen once. Sample: blood, either unsorted or a sorted T cell fraction (not recorded which). Receptors were obtained from a female donor with ankylosing spondylitis or in good health (not recorded which).

V and J are TRBV19 and TRBJ2-3, with D possibly being TRBD1 (6 bases). V lost 4 bases, J lost 3 bases, and 8 bases lay in between. CDR3 length: 13 residues. The germline CDR1 and CDR2 sequences are LNHDA and SQIVND (reference sequence). The chain's CDR3 is CASSTQGTDTQYF. The CDR3 bases are TGTGCCAGTAGTACCCAGGGGACAGATACGCAGTATTTT.

This rearrangement joins TRBV7-3 to TRBJ2-7; D gene unclear. Germline V lookup: CDR1 SGHTA, CDR2 FQGTGA. The CDR3 has 15 amino acids. Trimming cost V 2 bases and J 5 bases, with 16 bases left between them. CDR3 region: CASSLGAAHVDEQYF. In nucleotides, the CDR3 is TGTGCCAGCAGCTTAGGCGCAGCCCATGTCGACGAGCAGTACTTC.

The CDR3 DNA follows: TGCAGTGCTAGTCCCTCGGGACGGCGGGATCCCTACAATGAGCAGTTCTTC. Its protein product is CSASPSGRRDPYNEQFF. The chain recombines TRBV20-1 with TRBJ2-1; a weak D match, TRBD2 (6 bases). The V gene lost 3 bases and the J gene lost 2 bases, with 20 bases spanning the gap. The CDR3 runs 17 residues. Germline loops: CDR1 DFQATT, CDR2 SNEGSKA (reference sequence).

This clonotype was seen many times. The chain combines TRBV12-3 or TRBV12-4 with TRBJ2-1; D remains ambiguous. CDR3 size: 15 residues. The V and J ends lost 1 base and 0 bases respectively, with 7 bases between them. CDR3 DNA: TGTGCCAGCAGTTTAGGCGGAAGCTCCTACAATGAGCAGTTCTTC. This translates into CASSLGGSSYNEQFF.

The V call is TRBV12-3 or TRBV12-4, the J call TRBJ2-3, with D possibly matching TRBD2 (6 bases). The CDR3 is 14 amino acids. The V end was cut by 2 bases, the J end by 6 bases, with 12 bases between. DNA for the CDR3: TGTGCCAGCAGTTTACGGGCGGAGGGGGATACGCAGTATTTT. Its translation is CASSLRAEGDTQYF.

This clonotype has at least ten counts. The genes are TRBV20-1 and TRBJ2-5; 10 bases fit TRBD2. CDR3 length: 16 residues. Germline trimming cut 6 bases from V and 2 bases from J; bases unmatched to any gene: 12. The germline V gene has CDR1 DFQATT and CDR2 SNEGSKA (reference sequence). The DNA of the CDR3 is TGCAGTGCCACCCCTCTCGGACTAGCGGTACAAGAGACCCAGTACTTC. It specifies CSATPLGLAVQETQYF.